This T cell receptor (beta chain) was documented in a study of T cell responses to AZD1222 COVID-19 vaccine. Repertoires were generated with immunoSEQ multiplex PCR, while TCRdb's copy carries only in-frame clones and drops some. The profile shows under 200,000 clones, roughly 91% of them singletons. The CDR3 has 15 amino acids. CDR1 is SGHAT and CDR2 is FQDESV in the germline V gene (reference sequence). V shed 1 base, J shed 9 bases, and the junction held 6 bases outside the gene matches. The J gene is TRBJ2-1, the V gene TRBV11-1; 10 nucleotides agree with TRBD2. The receptor comes from an adult who received the AZD1222 COVID-19 vaccine. This sample comprised peripheral blood, obtained 28 days after the second AZD1222 dose. CDR3 DNA: TGTGCCAGCAGCTTAGGAGCGGGAGGGCTGGGTGAGCAGTTCTTC. It yields the protein CASSLGAGGLGEQFF. The full variable domain, in which reference TRBV11-1 and TRBJ2-1 provide the parts outside the CDR3, is EAEVAQSPRYKITEKSQAVAFWCDPISGHATLYWYRQILGQGPELLVQFQDESVVDDSQLPKDRFSAERLKGVDSTLKIQPAELGDSAMYLCASSLGAGGLGEQFFGPGTRLTVL.